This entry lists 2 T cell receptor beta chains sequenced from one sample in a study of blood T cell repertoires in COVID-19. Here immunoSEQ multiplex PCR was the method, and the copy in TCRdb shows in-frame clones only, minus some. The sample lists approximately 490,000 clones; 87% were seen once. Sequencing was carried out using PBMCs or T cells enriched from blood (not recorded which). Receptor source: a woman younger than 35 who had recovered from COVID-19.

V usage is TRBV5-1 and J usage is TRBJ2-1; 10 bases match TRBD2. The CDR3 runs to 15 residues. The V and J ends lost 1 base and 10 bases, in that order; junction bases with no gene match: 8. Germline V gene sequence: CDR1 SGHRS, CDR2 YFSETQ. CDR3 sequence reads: CASSLPGLAPQEQFF. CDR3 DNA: TGCGCCAGCAGCTTGCCGGGACTAGCGCCACAAGAGCAGTTCTTC.

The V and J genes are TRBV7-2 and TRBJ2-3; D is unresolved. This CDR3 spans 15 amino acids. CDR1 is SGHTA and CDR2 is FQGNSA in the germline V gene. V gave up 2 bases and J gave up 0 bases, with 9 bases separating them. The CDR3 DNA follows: TGTGCCAGCAGCTTAAGGTGGGCGAGCACAGATACGCAGTATTTT. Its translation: CASSLRWASTDTQYF. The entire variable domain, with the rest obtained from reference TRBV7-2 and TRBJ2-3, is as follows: GAGVSQSPSNKVTEKGKDVELRCDPISGHTALYWYRQSLGQGLEFLIYFQGNSAPDKSGLPSDRFSAERTGGSVSTLTIQRTQQEDSAVYLCASSLRWASTDTQYFGPGTRLTVL.